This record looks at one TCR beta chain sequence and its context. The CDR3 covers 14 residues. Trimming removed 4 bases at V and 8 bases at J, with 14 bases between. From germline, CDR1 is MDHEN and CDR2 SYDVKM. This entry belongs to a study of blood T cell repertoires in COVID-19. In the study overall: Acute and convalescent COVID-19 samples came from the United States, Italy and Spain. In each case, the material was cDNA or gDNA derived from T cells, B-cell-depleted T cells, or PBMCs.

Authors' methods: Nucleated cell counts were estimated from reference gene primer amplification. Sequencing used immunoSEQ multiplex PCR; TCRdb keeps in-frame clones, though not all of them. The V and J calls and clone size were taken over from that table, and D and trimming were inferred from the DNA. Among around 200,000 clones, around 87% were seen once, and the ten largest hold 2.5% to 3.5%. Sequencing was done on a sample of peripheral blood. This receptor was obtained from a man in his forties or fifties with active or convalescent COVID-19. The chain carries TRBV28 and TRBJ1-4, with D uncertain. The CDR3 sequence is CASSSASRPEKLFF. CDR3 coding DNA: TGTGCCAGCAGTTCTGCGTCCAGGCCAGAAAAACTGTTTTTT.